The entry that follows covers one T cell receptor (beta chain) sequence. The antigen is unknown. These data are taken from a study of shared clonotypes between healthy human individuals. Findings and caveats of the study: Sequencing depth was a factor that was expected to affect clonotype sharing among donors. The naive CD4 repertoires of four donors were compared, and around 4.9% of clonotypes were shared.

Replicate sorted-subset PCRs were loaded with around 200 ng DNA, 31,000 or so T cell genomes. Sequencing used immunoSEQ multiplex PCR; TCRdb keeps in-frame clones, though not all of them. The data show 2.5 million or so clones, around 90% seen once. Losses at the gene ends were 3 bases for V and 9 bases for J; bases not matched to a gene: 10. Germline V gene sequence: CDR1 MDHEN, CDR2 SYDVKM. The CDR3 runs 15 residues. The specimen was naive CD4+ T cells sorted from blood. The sample's subset: CD45RA+ positively selected. The origin of this receptor is a young man in good health. V is TRBV28 and J is TRBJ1-3; TRBD1 agrees at 8 bases. CDR3: CASSFAGQGWGTIYF. The CDR3, as DNA: TGTGCCAGCAGTTTCGCAGGACAGGGCTGGGGCACCATATATTTT.